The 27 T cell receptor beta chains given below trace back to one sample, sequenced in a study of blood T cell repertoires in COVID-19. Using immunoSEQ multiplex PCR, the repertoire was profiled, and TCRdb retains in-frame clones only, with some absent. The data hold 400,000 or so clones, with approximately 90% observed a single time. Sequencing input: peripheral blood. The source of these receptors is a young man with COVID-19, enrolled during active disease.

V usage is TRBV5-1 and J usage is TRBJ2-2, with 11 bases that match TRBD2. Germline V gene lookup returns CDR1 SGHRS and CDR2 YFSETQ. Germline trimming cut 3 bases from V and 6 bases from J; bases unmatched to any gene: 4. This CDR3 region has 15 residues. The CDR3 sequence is CASSSTSGAAGELFF. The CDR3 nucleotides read TGCGCCAGCAGCTCGACTAGCGGGGCCGCCGGGGAGCTGTTTTTT.

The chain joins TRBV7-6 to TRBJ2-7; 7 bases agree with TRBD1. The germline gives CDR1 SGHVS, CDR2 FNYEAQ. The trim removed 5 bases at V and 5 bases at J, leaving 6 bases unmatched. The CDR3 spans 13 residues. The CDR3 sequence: CASSQDRIDEQYF. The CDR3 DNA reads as TGTGCCAGCAGCCAGGACAGGATCGACGAGCAGTACTTC.

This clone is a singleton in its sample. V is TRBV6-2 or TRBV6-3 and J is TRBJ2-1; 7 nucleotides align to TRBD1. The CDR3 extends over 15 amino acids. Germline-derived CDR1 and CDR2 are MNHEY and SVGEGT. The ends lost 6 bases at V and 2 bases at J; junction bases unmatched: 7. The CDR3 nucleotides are TGTGCCAGCAGCCAGGGACAGTTAGCCTACAATGAGCAGTTCTTC. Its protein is CASSQGQLAYNEQFF.

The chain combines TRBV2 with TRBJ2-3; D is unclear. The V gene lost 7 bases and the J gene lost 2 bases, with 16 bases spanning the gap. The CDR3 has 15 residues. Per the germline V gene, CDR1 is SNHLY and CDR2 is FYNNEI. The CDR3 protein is CASTSARILTDTQYF. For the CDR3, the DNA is TGTGCCAGCACTTCGGCTAGAATTCTCACAGATACGCAGTATTTT.

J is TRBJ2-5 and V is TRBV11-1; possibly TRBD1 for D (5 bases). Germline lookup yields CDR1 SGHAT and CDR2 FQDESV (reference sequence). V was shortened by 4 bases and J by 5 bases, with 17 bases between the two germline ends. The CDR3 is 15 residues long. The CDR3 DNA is TGTGCCAGCAGCTCGACTCAGGGCGGCGTGGAGACCCAGTACTTC. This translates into CASSSTQGGVETQYF.

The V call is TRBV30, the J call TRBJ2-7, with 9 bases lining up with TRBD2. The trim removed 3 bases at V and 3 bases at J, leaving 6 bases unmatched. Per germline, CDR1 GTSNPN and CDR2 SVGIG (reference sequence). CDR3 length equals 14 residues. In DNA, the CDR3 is TGTGCCTGGAGCGCGGGACTAGCCATCTACGAGCAGTACTTC. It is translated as CAWSAGLAIYEQYF.

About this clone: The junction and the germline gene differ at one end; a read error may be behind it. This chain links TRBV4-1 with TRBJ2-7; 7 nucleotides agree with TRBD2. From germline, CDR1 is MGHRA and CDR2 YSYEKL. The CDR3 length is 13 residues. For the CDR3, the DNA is TGCGCCAGCAGTACCGGGAGGACCGGCATAAAGCTTTTC. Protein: CASSTGRTGIKLF.

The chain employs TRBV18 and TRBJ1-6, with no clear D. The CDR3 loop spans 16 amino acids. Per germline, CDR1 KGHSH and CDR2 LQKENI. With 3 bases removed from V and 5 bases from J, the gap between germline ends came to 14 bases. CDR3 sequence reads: CASSPLPSHNNSPLHF. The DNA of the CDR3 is TGTGCCAGCTCACCCCTGCCGTCACATAATAATTCACCCCTCCACTTT.

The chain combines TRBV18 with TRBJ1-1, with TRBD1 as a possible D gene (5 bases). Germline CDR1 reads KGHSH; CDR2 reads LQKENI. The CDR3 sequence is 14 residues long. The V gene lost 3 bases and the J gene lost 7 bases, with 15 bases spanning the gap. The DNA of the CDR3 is TGTGCCAGCTCACCGCGGGGCCCGGGGAGTGAAGCTTTCTTT. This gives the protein CASSPRGPGSEAFF.

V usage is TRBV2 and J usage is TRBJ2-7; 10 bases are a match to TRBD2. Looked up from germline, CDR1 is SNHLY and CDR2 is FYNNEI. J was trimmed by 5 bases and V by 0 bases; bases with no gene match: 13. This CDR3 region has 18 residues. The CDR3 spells CASSEARSAGGMDDEQYF. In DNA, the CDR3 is TGTGCCAGCAGTGAAGCGCGGTCAGCGGGAGGGATGGACGACGAGCAGTACTTC.

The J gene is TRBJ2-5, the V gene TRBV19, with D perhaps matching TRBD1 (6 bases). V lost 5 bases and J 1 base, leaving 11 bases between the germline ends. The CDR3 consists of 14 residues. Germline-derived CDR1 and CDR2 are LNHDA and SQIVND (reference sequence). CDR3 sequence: CASSRDIRQETQYF. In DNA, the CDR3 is TGTGCCAGTAGTCGGGACATCCGCCAAGAGACCCAGTACTTC. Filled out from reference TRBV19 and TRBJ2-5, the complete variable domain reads DGGITQSPKYLFRKEGQNVTLSCEQNLNHDAMYWYRQDPGQGLRLIYYSQIVNDFQKGDIAEGYSVSREKKESFPLTVTSAQKNPTAFYLCASSRDIRQETQYFGPGTRLLVL.

The chain's CDR3 is CASSELAGGSYEQYF. The CDR3 nucleotides read TGTGCCAGCAGTGAACTGGCAGGGGGTAGCTACGAGCAGTACTTC. V and J are TRBV2 and TRBJ2-7, with 7 bases that match TRBD1. The CDR3 has 15 residues. Trimming at V came to 2 bases and at J to 3 bases, leaving 7 bases not matched to a gene. Germline V gene lookup returns CDR1 SNHLY and CDR2 FYNNEI.

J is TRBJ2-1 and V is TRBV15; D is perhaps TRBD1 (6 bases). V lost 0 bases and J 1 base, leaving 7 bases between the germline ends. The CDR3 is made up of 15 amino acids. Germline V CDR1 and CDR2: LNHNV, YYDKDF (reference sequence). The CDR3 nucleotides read TGTGCCACCAGCAGAGACAGGGGATCCTACAATGAGCAGTTCTTC. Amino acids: CATSRDRGSYNEQFF.

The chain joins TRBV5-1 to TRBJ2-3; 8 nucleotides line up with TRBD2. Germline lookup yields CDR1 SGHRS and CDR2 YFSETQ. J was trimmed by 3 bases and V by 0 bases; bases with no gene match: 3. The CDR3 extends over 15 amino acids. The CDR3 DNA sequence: TGCGCCAGCAGCTTGGGGGGACTAGAAACAGATACGCAGTATTTT. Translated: CASSLGGLETDTQYF.

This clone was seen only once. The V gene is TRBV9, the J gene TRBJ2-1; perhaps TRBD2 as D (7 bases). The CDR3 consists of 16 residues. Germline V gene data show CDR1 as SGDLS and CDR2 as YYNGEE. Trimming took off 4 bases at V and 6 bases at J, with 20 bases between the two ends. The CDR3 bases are TGTGCCAGCAGCCCCTTCACCCCGGGGGGCGGCAATGAGCAGTTCTTC. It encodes CASSPFTPGGGNEQFF.

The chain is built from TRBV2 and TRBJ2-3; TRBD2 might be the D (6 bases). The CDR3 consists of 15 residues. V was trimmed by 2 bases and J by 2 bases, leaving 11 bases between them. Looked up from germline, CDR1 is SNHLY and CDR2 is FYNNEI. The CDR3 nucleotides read TGTGCCAGCAGTGAAAGGGACTGGTACACAGATACGCAGTATTTT. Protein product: CASSERDWYTDTQYF.

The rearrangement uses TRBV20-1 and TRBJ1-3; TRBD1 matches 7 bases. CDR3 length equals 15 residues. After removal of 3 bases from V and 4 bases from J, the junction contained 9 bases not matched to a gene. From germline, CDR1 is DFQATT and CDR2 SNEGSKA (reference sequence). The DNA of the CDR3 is TGCAGTGCTAGTCAGGAGGGGGCGCGGGGAAACACCATATATTTT. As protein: CSASQEGARGNTIYF.

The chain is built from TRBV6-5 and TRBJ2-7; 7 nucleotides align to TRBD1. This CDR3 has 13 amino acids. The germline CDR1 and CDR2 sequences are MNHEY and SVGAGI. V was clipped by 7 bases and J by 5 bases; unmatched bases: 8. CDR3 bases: TGTGCCAGCATCACGACAGGGAGAAACGAGCAGTACTTC. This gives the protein CASITTGRNEQYF.

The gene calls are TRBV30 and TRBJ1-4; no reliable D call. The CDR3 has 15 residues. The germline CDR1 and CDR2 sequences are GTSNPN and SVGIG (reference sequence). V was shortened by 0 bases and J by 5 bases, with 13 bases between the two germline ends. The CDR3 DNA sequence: TGTGCCTGGAGTGTACTAGGCGGCCCCAATGAAAAACTGTTTTTT. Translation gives CAWSVLGGPNEKLFF. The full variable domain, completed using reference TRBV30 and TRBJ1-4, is SQTIHQWPATLVQPVGSPLSLECTVEGTSNPNLYWYRQAAGRGLQLLFYSVGIGQISSEVPQNLSASRPQDRQFILSSKKLLLSDSGFYLCAWSVLGGPNEKLFFGSGTQLSVL.

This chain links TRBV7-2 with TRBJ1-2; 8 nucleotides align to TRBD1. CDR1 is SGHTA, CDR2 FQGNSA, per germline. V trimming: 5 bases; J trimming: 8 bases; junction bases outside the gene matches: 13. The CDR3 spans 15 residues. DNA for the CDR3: TGTGCCAGCAGCATGGTGTCCCAGGGGGCTGGCGGCTACACCTTC. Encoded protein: CASSMVSQGAGGYTF.

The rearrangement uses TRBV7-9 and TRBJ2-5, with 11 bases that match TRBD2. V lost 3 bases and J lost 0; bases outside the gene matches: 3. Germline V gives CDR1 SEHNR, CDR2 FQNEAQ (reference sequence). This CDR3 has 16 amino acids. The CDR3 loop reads CASSFPGLADQETQYF. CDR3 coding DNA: TGTGCCAGCAGCTTCCCGGGACTAGCGGACCAAGAGACCCAGTACTTC.

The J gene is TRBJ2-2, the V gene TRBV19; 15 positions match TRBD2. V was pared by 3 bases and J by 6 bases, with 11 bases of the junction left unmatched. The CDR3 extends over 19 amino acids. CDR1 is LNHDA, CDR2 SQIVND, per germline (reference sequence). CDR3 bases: TGTGCCAGTAGTATGTATACTCCGGGACTAGCGGGGGGAGCCGGGGAGCTGTTTTTT. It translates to CASSMYTPGLAGGAGELFF.

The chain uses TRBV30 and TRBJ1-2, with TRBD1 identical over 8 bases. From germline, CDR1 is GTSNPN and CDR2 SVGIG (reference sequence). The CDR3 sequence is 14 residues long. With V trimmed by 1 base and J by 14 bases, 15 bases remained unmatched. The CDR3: CAWSAHTGQVPLTF. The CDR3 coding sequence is TGTGCCTGGAGTGCCCACACGGGACAGGTTCCTTTGACCTTC.

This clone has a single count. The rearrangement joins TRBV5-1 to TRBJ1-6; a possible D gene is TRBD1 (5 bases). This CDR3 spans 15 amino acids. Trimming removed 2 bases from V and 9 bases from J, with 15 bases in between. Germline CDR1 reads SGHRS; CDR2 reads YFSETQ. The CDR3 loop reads CASSLNSGAVSPLHF. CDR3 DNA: TGCGCCAGCAGCTTAAACAGCGGGGCTGTTTCACCCCTCCACTTT.

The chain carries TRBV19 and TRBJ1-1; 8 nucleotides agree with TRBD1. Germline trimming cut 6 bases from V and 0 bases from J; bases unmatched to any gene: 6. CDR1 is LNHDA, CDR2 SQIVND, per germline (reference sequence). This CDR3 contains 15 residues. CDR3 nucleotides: TGTGCCAGTAGCCCGAGACAGGGGATGAACACTGAAGCTTTCTTT. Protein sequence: CASSPRQGMNTEAFF.

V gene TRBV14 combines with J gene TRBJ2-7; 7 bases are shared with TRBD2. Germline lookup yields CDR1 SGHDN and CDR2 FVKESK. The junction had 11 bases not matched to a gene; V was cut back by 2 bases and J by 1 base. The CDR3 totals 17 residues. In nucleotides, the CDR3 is TGTGCCAGCAGCCAATCCATTATGGCTAGCGGTTCCTACGAGCAGTACTTC. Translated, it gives CASSQSIMASGSYEQYF.

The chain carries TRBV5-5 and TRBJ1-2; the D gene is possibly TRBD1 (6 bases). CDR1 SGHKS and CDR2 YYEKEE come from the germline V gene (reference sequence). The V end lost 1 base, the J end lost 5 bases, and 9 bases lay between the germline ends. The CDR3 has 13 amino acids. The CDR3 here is CASSLRGGYGYTF. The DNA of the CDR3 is TGTGCCAGCAGCTTGAGAGGGGGTTATGGCTACACCTTC.